This TCR beta chain was profiled in a study of T cell responses to AZD1222 COVID-19 vaccine. Points from the study as a whole: Once two AZD1222 doses were given, Spike-specific TCR breadth and depth went up. Clonal diversity was possibly underestimated, and white British individuals and females predominated among donors.

The CDR3 has 13 residues. V dropped 5 bases and J dropped 5 bases, with 13 bases sitting between them. CDR1 and CDR2 (germline): GTSNPN, SVGIG (reference sequence). Assay: immunoSEQ multiplex PCR; the TCRdb copy retains only in-frame clones and omits some. In the table there are around 99,000 clones, over 85% of which are singletons. On this clone itself: Its specificity is unknown.

This chain connects TRBV30 to TRBJ1-5; a possible D gene is TRBD1 (6 bases). Material: peripheral blood, obtained on day 0 of AZD1222 vaccination. The sequence came from an adult in good health. CDR3 loop: CAWSGGPHQPQHF. The CDR3 DNA sequence: TGTGCCTGGTCCGGGGGCCCACATCAGCCCCAGCATTTT.